The rows below give T cell receptor beta chains drawn from one sample of a study of T cell repertoires in cytomegalovirus infection. Their antigens are not known. TCRdb re-called the reads through MiXCR, storing one row per CDR3 protein. Among about 58,000 distinct CDR3 sequences listed, around 18% were seen once. The source was CD8+ T cells from cultured PBMCs, collected from culture after CMV antigen stimulation. The source is a human donor in good health (CMV status not recorded). Some clones in this sample may be carry-over from other donors' samples. The CDR3 runs from the conserved cysteine through the conserved F or W. The order of the fields is clone size, J gene, D gene, V gene, CDR3 DNA, CDR3 protein. D genes are given only for firm matches. Clone size appears in some rows only: once, few, many, or a class for an expanded clone.

clone size: NA
J gene: TRBJ2-5
D gene: TRBD2
V gene: TRBV7-2
CDR3 DNA: TGTGCCAGCAGCTTAGCGCTCCGGGCGGGAGGGGAGACCCAGTACTTC
CDR3 protein: CASSLALRAGGETQYF

clone size: NA
J gene: TRBJ2-1
D gene: NA
V gene: TRBV12-3/TRBV12-4
CDR3 DNA: TGTGCCAGCAGTGAAGCGGTAAGCTCCTACAATGAGCAGTTCTTC
CDR3 protein: CASSEAVSSYNEQFF

clone size: many
J gene: TRBJ2-3
D gene: NA
V gene: TRBV27
CDR3 DNA: TGTGCCAGCAGTTTAGGAGTTACAGATACGCAGTATTTT
CDR3 protein: CASSLGVTDTQYF

clone size: once
J gene: TRBJ2-1
D gene: NA
V gene: TRBV7-2
CDR3 DNA: TGTGCCAGCAGAGAGGCGGACTCCTACAATGAGCAGTTCTTC
CDR3 protein: CASREADSYNEQFF

clone size: NA
J gene: TRBJ2-7
D gene: NA
V gene: TRBV20-1
CDR3 DNA: TGCAGTGCTAGAGGACGACAGGCGAGCTCCTACGAGCAGTACTTC
CDR3 protein: CSARGRQASSYEQYF

clone size: NA
J gene: TRBJ2-1
D gene: NA
V gene: TRBV6-6
CDR3 DNA: TGTGCCAGCAGTACCGACAGCCATGAGCAGTTCTTC
CDR3 protein: CASSTDSHEQFF

clone size: NA
J gene: TRBJ2-7
D gene: NA
V gene: TRBV7-2
CDR3 DNA: TGTGCCAGCAGCTTAGGGGTGGGAGGACCATACGAGCAGTACTTC
CDR3 protein: CASSLGVGGPYEQYF

clone size: NA
J gene: TRBJ1-5
D gene: TRBD1
V gene: TRBV7-8
CDR3 DNA: TGTGCCAGCAGCGCCTCCGGGACAGGGGTCGGCCAGCCCCAGCATTTT
CDR3 protein: CASSASGTGVGQPQHF

clone size: NA
J gene: TRBJ1-5
D gene: NA
V gene: TRBV4-1
CDR3 DNA: TGCGCCAGCAGCCAAGTTACGAGGGATCAGCCCCAGCATTTT
CDR3 protein: CASSQVTRDQPQHF

clone size: NA
J gene: TRBJ2-3
D gene: TRBD2
V gene: TRBV11-2
CDR3 DNA: TGTGCCAGCAGCTTAGACGGGATAGCGGGGGGGTCTTGGGATACGCAGTATTTT
CDR3 protein: CASSLDGIAGGSWDTQYF